Following are 31 T cell receptor beta chains from one sample sequenced in a study of T cells in Graves' hyperthyroidism and ophthalmopathy. The investigators amplified TCR beta CDR3 regions from RNA transcripts. Primed by the HTBI set, a first-round RT-PCR was run on the TCR CDR3. From the multiplex PCR reads, TCRdb called clonotypes with MiXCR, one entry per CDR3 protein. The repertoire consists of hundreds of thousands of distinct CDR3 sequences, with 16% occurring once and the leading ten covering under 3.5%. Sequencing was performed on blood. These receptors all stem from a woman between 40 and 50 years old with Graves' ophthalmopathy.

The J gene is TRBJ1-1, the V gene TRBV28, with a possible D match to TRBD1 (5 bases). The CDR3 has 15 amino acids. The germline gives CDR1 MDHEN, CDR2 SYDVKM. V was clipped by 3 bases and J by 3 bases, with 14 bases between them. Here the CDR3 DNA reads TGTGCCAGCAGTTTTAACCCCCGGGGGTACACTGAAGCTTTCTTT. It encodes CASSFNPRGYTEAFF.

In this sample, this clonotype turned up a few times. Here the CDR3 reads CASSLSAGGLPGANVLTF. CDR3 coding DNA: TGTGCCAGCAGCCTTTCGGCAGGGGGTCTACCTGGGGCCAACGTCCTGACTTTC. The chain carries TRBV5-6 and TRBJ2-6; 7 bases match TRBD1. The CDR3 has 18 residues. The germline gives CDR1 SGHDT, CDR2 YYEEEE. Germline trimming cut 4 bases from V and 2 bases from J; bases unmatched to any gene: 12.

This clonotype has at least ten counts. The V call is TRBV12-3 or TRBV12-4, the J call TRBJ1-2; D ambiguous. This CDR3 is built from 12 residues. Trimming cost V 5 bases and J 7 bases, with 11 bases left between them. The CDR3 sequence: CASSPRGSGYTF. CDR3 DNA: TGTGCCAGCAGTCCCCGCGGTTCTGGCTACACCTTC.

The sample holds a few counts of this clonotype. This chain joins TRBV7-9 and TRBJ2-7, with 7 bases identical to TRBD2. The CDR3 runs 20 residues. After removal of 8 bases from V and 9 bases from J, the junction contained 34 bases not matched to a gene. Per the germline V gene, CDR1 is SEHNR and CDR2 is FQNEAQ (reference sequence). The CDR3 here is CASPTLGRETSFTHWVLQYF. As DNA, the CDR3 is TGTGCCAGCCCTACCTTAGGGCGGGAGACGTCTTTTACCCACTGGGTTTTGCAGTACTTC.

This clonotype was counted a few times. The V and J genes are TRBV14 and TRBJ2-7, with D possibly being TRBD1 (5 bases). In germline, CDR1 is SGHDN, CDR2 FVKESK. This CDR3 is built from 15 residues. V was trimmed by 5 bases and J by 3 bases, leaving 17 bases between them. The CDR3 here is CASSSSPGIVYEQYF. The CDR3 nucleotides read TGTGCCAGCAGCTCGAGTCCAGGGATAGTCTACGAGCAGTACTTC.

This clonotype was detected many times. V and J are TRBV30 and TRBJ2-7; possibly TRBD1 for D (5 bases). V gave up 3 bases and J gave up 0 bases, with 12 bases separating them. The CDR3 consists of 14 residues. Germline CDR1 and CDR2: GTSNPN and SVGIG (reference sequence). DNA for the CDR3: TGTGCCTGGAGCCTCGACAGCTACTCCTACGAGCAGTACTTC. As protein: CAWSLDSYSYEQYF. The full variable domain, in which reference TRBV30 and TRBJ2-7 provide the parts outside the CDR3, is SQTIHQWPATLVQPVGSPLSLECTVEGTSNPNLYWYRQAAGRGLQLLFYSVGIGQISSEVPQNLSASRPQDRQFILSSKKLLLSDSGFYLCAWSLDSYSYEQYFGPGTRLTVT.

Notes on this clonotype: A read error is possible here, since a much larger clone lies one base away. V gene TRBV3-1 combines with J gene TRBJ2-5; tentatively, D is TRBD2 (8 bases). In germline, CDR1 is LGHDT, CDR2 YNNKEL (reference sequence). The germline V and J ends were trimmed by 3 bases and 5 bases, with 19 bases remaining between them. The length of the CDR3 is 16 residues. CDR3 sequence reads: CASSHRGTSRVETQYF. The CDR3 bases are TGTGCCAGCAGCCACAGGGGGACTAGTAGAGTCGAGACCCAGTACTTC.

This clonotype has at least ten counts. This sequence joins TRBV10-3 and TRBJ1-2; D unclear. The CDR3 totals 13 residues. V shed 2 bases and J shed 2 bases, with 6 bases lying between them. The germline V gene encodes CDR1 ENHRY and CDR2 SYGVKD. CDR3 bases: TGTGCCATCAGTGAGCAGACCAACTATGGCTACACCTTC. It specifies CAISEQTNYGYTF.

This clonotype was found a few times. The chain joins TRBV5-6 to TRBJ2-3; unclear D gene. Trimming shortened V by 0 bases and J by 2 bases, and 13 bases separated the two germline ends. The CDR3 loop spans 16 amino acids. CDR1 is SGHDT, CDR2 YYEEEE, per germline. CDR3 protein: CASSLARVAHTDTQYF. Written as DNA, the CDR3 is TGTGCCAGCAGCTTGGCCCGTGTGGCACACACAGATACGCAGTATTTT. The variable domain in full, completed from reference TRBV5-6 and TRBJ2-3, reads DAGVTQSPTHLIKTRGQQVTLRCSPKSGHDTVSWYQQALGQGPQFIFQYYEEEERQRGNFPDRFSGHQFPNYSSELNVNALLLGDSALYLCASSLARVAHTDTQYFGPGTRLTVL.

Many counts were recorded for this clonotype. The CDR3 protein is CASSPLSGVIATNEKLFF. The CDR3 DNA reads TGTGCCAGCAGTCCCTTGTCTGGGGTGATTGCAACTAATGAAAAACTGTTTTTT. V gene TRBV28 combines with J gene TRBJ1-4; D uncertain. The V and J ends lost 5 bases and 0 bases respectively, with 19 bases between them. The CDR3 extends over 18 amino acids. Germline values: CDR1 MDHEN, CDR2 SYDVKM.

This clonotype has just a few counts. The chain carries TRBV12-3 or TRBV12-4 and TRBJ1-5; the D gene is possibly TRBD1 (6 bases). CDR3 length equals 17 residues. Trimming took 4 bases from V and 5 from J, leaving 21 bases between them. This CDR3 reads CASSSLQGIGGDQPQHF. In DNA, the CDR3 is TGTGCCAGCAGTTCCTTACAGGGCATAGGGGGGGATCAGCCCCAGCATTTT.

The chain carries TRBV5-1 and TRBJ2-5; 7 bases line up with TRBD1. The CDR3 covers 16 residues. Germline loops: CDR1 SGHRS, CDR2 YFSETQ. V was pared by 0 bases and J by 1 base, with 6 bases of the junction left unmatched. CDR3: CASSLAGDRRQETQYF. The CDR3 DNA sequence: TGCGCCAGCAGCTTGGCCGGGGACAGACGCCAAGAGACCCAGTACTTC. The whole variable domain, remainder taken from reference TRBV5-1 and TRBJ2-5, is KAGVTQTPRYLIKTRGQQVTLSCSPISGHRSVSWYQQTPGQGLQFLFEYFSETQRNKGNFPGRFSGRQFSNSRSEMNVSTLELGDSALYLCASSLAGDRRQETQYFGPGTRLLVL.

Worth noting for this clonotype: Since a much larger clone is just one base distant, this may be a read error. V usage is TRBV18 and J usage is TRBJ1-2, with D unclear. This CDR3 region has 13 residues. Germline V gene data show CDR1 as KGHSH and CDR2 as LQKENI. CDR3 region: CANSPSEGDGYTF. The DNA for the CDR3 is TGTGCCAACTCACCATCAGAAGGAGATGGCTACACCTTC.

This clonotype was detected many times. The chain links TRBV9 to TRBJ1-1, with D possibly TRBD1 on 6 matching bases. CDR3 length: 16 amino acids. The V end lost 2 bases, the J end lost 0 bases, and 14 bases lay between the germline ends. Germline V gene lookup returns CDR1 SGDLS and CDR2 YYNGEE. In DNA form, the CDR3 reads TGTGCCAGCAGCGTGTCCGGGACACCGATGAACACTGAAGCTTTCTTT. It is translated as CASSVSGTPMNTEAFF.

This chain joins TRBV29-1 and TRBJ1-1, with no clear D. Germline V gene data show CDR1 as SQVTM and CDR2 as ANQGSEA. V lost 7 bases to trimming and J lost 5 bases, with 11 bases between them. This CDR3 is built from 11 residues. CDR3 DNA: TGCAGCGCTTATGTAGGGACTGAAGCTTTCTTT. Translating gives CSAYVGTEAFF.

Details on this clonotype: A much larger clone sits a single nucleotide away, making a read error possible. The chain joins TRBV12-3 or TRBV12-4 to TRBJ1-1; D remains unclear. V lost 6 bases and J 0 bases, leaving 11 bases between the germline ends. CDR3 length: 14 residues. CDR3 DNA: TGTGCCAGCAGGGACGGTGATATGAACACTGAAGCTTTCTTT. Translation gives CASRDGDMNTEAFF.

This clonotype was seen at least ten times. The gene calls are TRBV12-3 or TRBV12-4 and TRBJ2-2, with D unresolved. Trimming left V 4 bases short and J 3 bases short, with 6 bases between. CDR3 length equals 13 residues. The CDR3 DNA follows: TGTGCCAGCAGTTCCGATTACACCGGGGAGCTGTTTTTT. Residues: CASSSDYTGELFF.

This clonotype turned up a few times. The chain uses TRBV2 and TRBJ2-1, with D perhaps matching TRBD2 (5 bases). This CDR3 has 13 amino acids. Deletions cut 6 bases from V and 8 bases from J, with 14 bases between. The V gene's germline CDR1 is SNHLY and CDR2 FYNNEI. The CDR3 spells CASSQRWEYEQFF. DNA of the CDR3: TGTGCCAGCAGCCAAAGGTGGGAGTATGAGCAGTTCTTC.

This clonotype was counted a few times. The rearrangement uses TRBV5-5 and TRBJ2-1; D is unclear. V gave up 1 base and J gave up 7 bases, with 6 bases separating them. The CDR3 spans 12 residues. Per germline, CDR1 SGHKS and CDR2 YYEKEE (reference sequence). CDR3 amino acids: CASSLSMNEQFF. The DNA for the CDR3 is TGTGCCAGCAGCTTGAGTATGAATGAGCAGTTCTTC.

This clonotype was seen only a few times. V usage is TRBV11-2 and J usage is TRBJ1-3; D is ambiguous. This CDR3 is 15 amino acids long. V gave up 3 bases and J gave up 2 bases, with 11 bases separating them. Germline V gene data show CDR1 as SGHAT and CDR2 as FQNNGV. The CDR3 DNA follows: TGTGCCAGCAGCTTCCAGTGGAGTCCTGGAAACACCATATATTTT. Its protein is CASSFQWSPGNTIYF.

The chain links TRBV7-2 to TRBJ2-3, with TRBD2 identical over 9 bases. V trimming: 0 bases; J trimming: 6 bases; junction bases outside the gene matches: 7. The CDR3 has 16 residues. The V gene's germline CDR1 is SGHTA and CDR2 FQGNSA. CDR3: CASSLALGLAYDTQYF. CDR3 in DNA: TGTGCCAGCAGCTTAGCGTTAGGACTAGCGTATGATACGCAGTATTTT.

The chain carries TRBV27 and TRBJ2-1; TRBD2 matches at 11 bases. J gave up 4 bases and V 5 bases, and 7 bases lay outside the gene matches. This CDR3 comprises 16 residues. CDR1 MNHEY and CDR2 SMNVEV come from the germline V gene (reference sequence). CDR3 DNA sequence: TGTGCCAGCAGTAGAATAGCGGGAGGGGCATACAATGAGCAGTTCTTC. This codes for CASSRIAGGAYNEQFF.

This clonotype was detected ten times or more. The chain uses TRBV2 and TRBJ2-3; D remains unclear. Trimming took 6 bases from V and 6 from J, leaving 7 bases between them. Germline loops: CDR1 SNHLY, CDR2 FYNNEI. There are 11 residues in the CDR3. DNA for the CDR3: TGTGCCAGCAGGAAGATGGATACGCAGTATTTT. Translated, it gives CASRKMDTQYF.

CDR3 sequence reads: CSARGQGRTSYNEQFF. In nucleotides, the CDR3 is TGCAGTGCTAGAGGCCAGGGACGCACCTCCTACAATGAGCAGTTCTTC. The chain recombines TRBV20-1 with TRBJ2-1; D may match TRBD1 or TRBD2 (5 bases each). Trimming took 1 base from V and 0 from J, leaving 13 bases between them. In germline, CDR1 is DFQATT, CDR2 SNEGSKA (reference sequence). CDR3 size: 16 residues.

The sample holds many counts of this clonotype. This chain links TRBV4-1 with TRBJ2-3; D remains unclear. Germline V gene data show CDR1 as MGHRA and CDR2 as YSYEKL. The V end lost 1 base, the J end lost 2 bases, and 13 bases lay between the germline ends. CDR3 length equals 16 residues. The chain's CDR3 is CASSQVGKMLTDTQYF. The CDR3 nucleotides are TGCGCCAGCAGCCAAGTAGGGAAGATGCTCACAGATACGCAGTATTTT.

A word on this clonotype: A much more abundant neighbour one base away suggests this may be a read error. The CDR3 DNA follows: TGTGCCAGTAGGGCCCCAGGGGGACATCGGCCCCAGCATTTT. This codes for CASRAPGGHRPQHF. The genes are TRBV19 and TRBJ1-5, with 7 bases fitting TRBD1. CDR3 length: 14 amino acids. V shed 6 bases, J shed 9 bases, and the junction held 11 bases outside the gene matches. Germline V gene data show CDR1 as LNHDA and CDR2 as SQIVND (reference sequence). The full variable domain, its missing parts supplied by reference TRBV19 and TRBJ1-5, is DGGITQSPKYLFRKEGQNVTLSCEQNLNHDAMYWYRQDPGQGLRLIYYSQIVNDFQKGDIAEGYSVSREKKESFPLTVTSAQKNPTAFYLCASRAPGGHRPQHFGDGTRLSIL.

The chain joins TRBV7-2 to TRBJ1-6, with D hard to call. From germline, CDR1 is SGHTA and CDR2 FQGNSA. Trimming removed 5 bases from V and 7 bases from J, with 6 bases in between. The CDR3 is 12 residues long. This CDR3 is CASSHQNSPLHF. Here the CDR3 DNA reads TGTGCCAGCAGCCACCAGAATTCACCCCTCCACTTT.

The chain carries TRBV28 and TRBJ2-2; 9 bases map to TRBD1. There are 15 residues in the CDR3. CDR1 is MDHEN and CDR2 is SYDVKM in the germline V gene. Trimming took 3 bases from V and 6 from J; bases not matched to a gene: 5. The CDR3 DNA follows: TGTGCCAGCAGTTTCAACAGGGGGCTTTCCGGGGAGCTGTTTTTT. Translating gives CASSFNRGLSGELFF.

CDR3 protein: CAWRGRLGHEQYF. CDR3 sequence (DNA): TGTGCCTGGAGAGGTAGACTAGGCCACGAGCAGTACTTC. The chain uses TRBV30 and TRBJ2-7, with D tentatively TRBD2 (6 bases). The V gene's germline CDR1 is GTSNPN and CDR2 SVGIG (reference sequence). The CDR3 runs to 13 residues. The V end was cut by 3 bases, the J end by 5 bases, with 14 bases between.

This clonotype has ten or more counts. The V and J genes are TRBV20-1 and TRBJ2-1; TRBD2 matches 11 bases. There are 14 residues in the CDR3. Germline trimming cut 6 bases from V and 4 bases from J; bases unmatched to any gene: 5. Germline CDR1 is DFQATT and CDR2 is SNEGSKA (reference sequence). CDR3 sequence: CSAPWTSGYNEQFF. The CDR3 DNA sequence: TGCAGTGCCCCTTGGACTAGCGGGTACAATGAGCAGTTCTTC.

This clonotype has a count of ten or more. The chain recombines TRBV30 with TRBJ2-1; 10 bases align to TRBD2. After removal of 0 bases from V and 9 bases from J, the junction contained 8 bases not matched to a gene. CDR1 is GTSNPN and CDR2 is SVGIG in the germline V gene (reference sequence). The CDR3 covers 15 residues. CDR3 loop: CAWSVLLAGDGEQFF. The CDR3 region has the DNA TGTGCCTGGAGTGTACTTCTAGCGGGGGACGGTGAGCAGTTCTTC.